The text below deals with one T cell receptor beta chain. Its target is unknown. This entry belongs to a study of PD-1 blockade in classical Hodgkin lymphoma. Study results and caveats: Differences between repertoires have undefined causes, possibly disease activity or prior therapy. In newly diagnosed patients, baseline TCR diversity was reportedly below that of healthy donors.

CDR3 length: 12 amino acids. Looked up from germline, CDR1 is MNHNY and CDR2 is SVGAGI (reference sequence). Trimming took off 10 bases at V and 5 bases at J, with 11 bases between the two ends. Time point described: newly diagnosed, previously untreated cHL patient sample. Untreated, newly diagnosed classical Hodgkin lymphoma PBMCs served for comparison. The method was immunoSEQ multiplex PCR; TCRdb's version includes in-frame clones alone and lacks a portion of them. The table includes some 70,000 clones, 93% detected once. The TCR was taken from a human donor with classical Hodgkin lymphoma. The V and J genes are TRBV6-6 and TRBJ1-4; the D gene is possibly TRBD1 (6 bases). Sequencing was done on a sample of peripheral blood mononuclear cells (PBMCs). The CDR3, as DNA: TGTGCCATATGGGGGGCAAATGAAAAACTGTTTTTT. It is translated as CAIWGANEKLFF.